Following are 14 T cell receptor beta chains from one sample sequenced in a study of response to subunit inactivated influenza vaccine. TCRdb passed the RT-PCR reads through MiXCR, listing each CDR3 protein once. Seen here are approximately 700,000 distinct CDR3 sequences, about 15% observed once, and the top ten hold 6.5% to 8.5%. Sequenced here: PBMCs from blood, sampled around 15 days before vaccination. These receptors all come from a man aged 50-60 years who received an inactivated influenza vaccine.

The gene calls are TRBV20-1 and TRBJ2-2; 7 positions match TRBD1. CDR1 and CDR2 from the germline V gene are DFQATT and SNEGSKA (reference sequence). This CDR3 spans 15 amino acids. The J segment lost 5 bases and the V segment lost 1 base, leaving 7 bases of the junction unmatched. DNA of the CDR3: TGCAGTGCTAGAGGCACCTCCAGGGGGACCGGGGAGCTGTTTTTT. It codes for CSARGTSRGTGELFF.

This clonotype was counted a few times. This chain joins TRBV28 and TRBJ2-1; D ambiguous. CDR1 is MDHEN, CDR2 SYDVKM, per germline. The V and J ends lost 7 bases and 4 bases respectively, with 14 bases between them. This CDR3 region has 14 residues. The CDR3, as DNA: TGTGCCAGCACCGATTTTACGAATTACAATGAGCAGTTCTTC. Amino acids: CASTDFTNYNEQFF.

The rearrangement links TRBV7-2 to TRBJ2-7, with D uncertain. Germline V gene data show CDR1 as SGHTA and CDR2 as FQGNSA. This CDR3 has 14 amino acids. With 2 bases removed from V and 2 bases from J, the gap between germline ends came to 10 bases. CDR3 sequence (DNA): TGTGCCAGCAGCTTATGGGCCGAAGCCTACGAGCAGTACTTC. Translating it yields CASSLWAEAYEQYF.

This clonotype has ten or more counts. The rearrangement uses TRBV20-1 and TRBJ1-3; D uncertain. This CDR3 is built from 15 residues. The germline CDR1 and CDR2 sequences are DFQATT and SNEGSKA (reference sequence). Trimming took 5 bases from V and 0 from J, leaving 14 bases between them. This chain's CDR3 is CSAQPRHYSGNTIYF. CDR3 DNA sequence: TGCAGTGCTCAACCTCGACATTACTCTGGAAACACCATATATTTT.

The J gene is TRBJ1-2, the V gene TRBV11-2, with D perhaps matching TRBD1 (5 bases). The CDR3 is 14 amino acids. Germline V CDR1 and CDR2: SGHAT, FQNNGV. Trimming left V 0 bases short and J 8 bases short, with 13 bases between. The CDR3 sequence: CASSLDPQGWGYTF. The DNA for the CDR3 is TGTGCCAGCAGCTTAGATCCGCAGGGTTGGGGCTACACCTTC.

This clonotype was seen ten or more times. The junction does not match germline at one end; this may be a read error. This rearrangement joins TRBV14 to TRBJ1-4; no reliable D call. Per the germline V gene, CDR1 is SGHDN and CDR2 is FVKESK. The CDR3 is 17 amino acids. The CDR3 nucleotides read TGTGCCAGCAGCAAAGAACTCTCTGCCGCATATAATGAAAAACTGTTTTTT. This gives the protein CASSKELSAAYNEKLFF.

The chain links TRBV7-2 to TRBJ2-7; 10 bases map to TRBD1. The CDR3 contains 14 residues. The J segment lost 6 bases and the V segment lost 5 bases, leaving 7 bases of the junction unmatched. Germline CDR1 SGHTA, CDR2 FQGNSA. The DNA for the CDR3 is TGTGCCAGCAGCCGGGACAGGGGCATCGGCGAGCAGTACTTC. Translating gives CASSRDRGIGEQYF. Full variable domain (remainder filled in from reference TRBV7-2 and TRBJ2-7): GAGVSQSPSNKVTEKGKDVELRCDPISGHTALYWYRQSLGQGLEFLIYFQGNSAPDKSGLPSDRFSAERTGGSVSTLTIQRTQQEDSAVYLCASSRDRGIGEQYFGPGTRLTVT.

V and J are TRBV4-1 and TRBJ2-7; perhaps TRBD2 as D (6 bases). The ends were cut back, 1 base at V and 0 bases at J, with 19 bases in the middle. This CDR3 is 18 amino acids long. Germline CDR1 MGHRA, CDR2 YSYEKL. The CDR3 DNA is TGCGCCAGCAGCCAAGGGGCGTTGTTGGGGGGTGTCTCCTACGAGCAGTACTTC. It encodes CASSQGALLGGVSYEQYF.

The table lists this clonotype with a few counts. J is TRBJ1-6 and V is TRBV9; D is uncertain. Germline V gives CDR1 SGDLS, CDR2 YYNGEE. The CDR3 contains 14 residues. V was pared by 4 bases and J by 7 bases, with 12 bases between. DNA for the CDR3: TGTGCCAGCAGCCCAGAGGTTAAAAATTCACCCCTCCACTTT. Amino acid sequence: CASSPEVKNSPLHF.

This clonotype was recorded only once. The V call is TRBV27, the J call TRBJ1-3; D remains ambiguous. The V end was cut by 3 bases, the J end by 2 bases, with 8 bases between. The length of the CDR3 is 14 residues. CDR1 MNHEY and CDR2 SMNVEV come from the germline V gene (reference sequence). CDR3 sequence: CASSFAGTGNTIYF. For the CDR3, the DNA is TGTGCCAGCAGTTTTGCGGGGACTGGAAACACCATATATTTT.

The CDR3 loop is CSASSGGRSYEQYF. CDR3 coding DNA: TGCAGTGCTAGTAGCGGGGGCCGTTCCTACGAGCAGTACTTC. The rearrangement uses TRBV20-1 and TRBJ2-7; 9 nucleotides agree with TRBD2. The J segment lost 1 base and the V segment lost 3 bases, leaving 4 bases of the junction unmatched. The germline V gene encodes CDR1 DFQATT and CDR2 SNEGSKA (reference sequence). The CDR3 runs 14 residues.

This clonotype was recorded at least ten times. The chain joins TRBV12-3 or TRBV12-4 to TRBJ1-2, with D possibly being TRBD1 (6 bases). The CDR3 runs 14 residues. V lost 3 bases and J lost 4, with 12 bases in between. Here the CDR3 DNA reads TGTGCCAGCAGTTTTCGGGGGGCAGGCTATGGCTACACCTTC. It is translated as CASSFRGAGYGYTF.

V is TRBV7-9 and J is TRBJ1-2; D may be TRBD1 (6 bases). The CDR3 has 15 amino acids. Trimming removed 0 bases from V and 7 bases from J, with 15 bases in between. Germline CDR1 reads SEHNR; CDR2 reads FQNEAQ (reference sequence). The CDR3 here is CASSLATQGRGGYTF. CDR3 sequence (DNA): TGTGCCAGCAGCTTAGCGACACAGGGAAGGGGTGGCTACACCTTC.

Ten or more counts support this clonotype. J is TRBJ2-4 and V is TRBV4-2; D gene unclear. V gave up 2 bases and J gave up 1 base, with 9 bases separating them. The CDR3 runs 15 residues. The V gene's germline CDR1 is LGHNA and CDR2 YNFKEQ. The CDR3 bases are TGTGCCAGCAGCCAAAGCGTGGGGGCCAAAAACATTCAGTACTTC. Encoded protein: CASSQSVGAKNIQYF.